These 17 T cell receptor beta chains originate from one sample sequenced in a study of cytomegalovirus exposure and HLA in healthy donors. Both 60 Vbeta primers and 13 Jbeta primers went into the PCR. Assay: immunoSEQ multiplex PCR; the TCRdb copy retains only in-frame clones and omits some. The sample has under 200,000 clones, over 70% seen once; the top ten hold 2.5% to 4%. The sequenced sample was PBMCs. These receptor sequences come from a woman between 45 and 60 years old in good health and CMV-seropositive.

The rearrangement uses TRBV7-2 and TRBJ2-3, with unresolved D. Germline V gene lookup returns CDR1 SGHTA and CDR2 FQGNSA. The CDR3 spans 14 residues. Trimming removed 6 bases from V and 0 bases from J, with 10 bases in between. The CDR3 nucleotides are TGTGCCAGCAGTTTTGACTTAAGCACAGATACGCAGTATTTT. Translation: CASSFDLSTDTQYF.

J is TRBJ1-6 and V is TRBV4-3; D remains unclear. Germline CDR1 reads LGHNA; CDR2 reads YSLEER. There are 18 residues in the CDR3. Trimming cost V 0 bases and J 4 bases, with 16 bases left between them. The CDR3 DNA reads TGCGCCAGCAGCCAAGAAAGTTACCTAACCGGGTATAATTCACCCCTCCACTTT. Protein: CASSQESYLTGYNSPLHF.

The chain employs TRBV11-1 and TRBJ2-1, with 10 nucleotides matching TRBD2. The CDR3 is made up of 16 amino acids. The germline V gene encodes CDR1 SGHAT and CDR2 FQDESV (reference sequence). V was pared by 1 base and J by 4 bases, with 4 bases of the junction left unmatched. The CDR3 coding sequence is TGTGCCAGCAGCTTAGGGCTAGCGGGAGCATACAATGAGCAGTTCTTC. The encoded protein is CASSLGLAGAYNEQFF.

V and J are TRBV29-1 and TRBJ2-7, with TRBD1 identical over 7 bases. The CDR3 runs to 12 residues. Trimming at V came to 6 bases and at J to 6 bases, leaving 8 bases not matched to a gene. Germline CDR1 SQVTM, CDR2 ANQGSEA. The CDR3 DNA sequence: TGCAGCGTGTCCACAGGGGAAAGCGAGCAGTACTTC. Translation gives CSVSTGESEQYF.

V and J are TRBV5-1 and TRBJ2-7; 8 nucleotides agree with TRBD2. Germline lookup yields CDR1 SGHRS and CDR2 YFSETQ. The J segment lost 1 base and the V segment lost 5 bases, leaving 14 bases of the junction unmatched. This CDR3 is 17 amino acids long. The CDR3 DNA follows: TGCGCCAGCAGGCTTGGTATGGGGACTAGGGGATCCTACGAGCAGTACTTC. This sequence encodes CASRLGMGTRGSYEQYF. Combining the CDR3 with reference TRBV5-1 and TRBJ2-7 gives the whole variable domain KAGVTQTPRYLIKTRGQQVTLSCSPISGHRSVSWYQQTPGQGLQFLFEYFSETQRNKGNFPGRFSGRQFSNSRSEMNVSTLELGDSALYLCASRLGMGTRGSYEQYFGPGTRLTVT.

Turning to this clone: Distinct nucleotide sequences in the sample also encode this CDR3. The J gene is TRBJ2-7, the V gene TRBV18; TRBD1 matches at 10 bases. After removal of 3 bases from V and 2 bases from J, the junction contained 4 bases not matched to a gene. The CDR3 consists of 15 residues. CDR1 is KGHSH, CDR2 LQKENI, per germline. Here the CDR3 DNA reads TGTGCCAGCTCACCGAGGGACAGGGGCACCTACGAGCAGTACTTC. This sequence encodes CASSPRDRGTYEQYF.

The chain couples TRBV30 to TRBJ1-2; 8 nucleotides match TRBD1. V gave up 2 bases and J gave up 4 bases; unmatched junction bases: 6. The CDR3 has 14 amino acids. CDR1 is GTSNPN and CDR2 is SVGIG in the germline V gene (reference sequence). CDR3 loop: CAWSPGQVFYGYTF. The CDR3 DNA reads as TGTGCCTGGAGTCCGGGACAGGTCTTCTATGGCTACACCTTC.

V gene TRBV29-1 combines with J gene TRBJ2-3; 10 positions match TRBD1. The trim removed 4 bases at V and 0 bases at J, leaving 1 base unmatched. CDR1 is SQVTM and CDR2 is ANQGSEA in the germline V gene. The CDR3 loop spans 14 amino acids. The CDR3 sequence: CSVADRGSTDTQYF. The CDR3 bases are TGCAGCGTTGCGGACAGGGGGAGCACAGATACGCAGTATTTT.

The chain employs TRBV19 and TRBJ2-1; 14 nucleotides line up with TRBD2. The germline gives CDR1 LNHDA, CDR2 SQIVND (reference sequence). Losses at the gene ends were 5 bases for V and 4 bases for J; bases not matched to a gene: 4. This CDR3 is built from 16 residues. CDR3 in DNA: TGTGCCAGTAGTTCCAGACTAGCGGGAGGGTACAATGAGCAGTTCTTC. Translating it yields CASSSRLAGGYNEQFF.

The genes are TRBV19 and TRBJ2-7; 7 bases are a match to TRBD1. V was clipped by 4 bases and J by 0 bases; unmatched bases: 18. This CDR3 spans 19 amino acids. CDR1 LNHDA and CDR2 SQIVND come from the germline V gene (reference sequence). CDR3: CASSTFLDRVGSFSYEQYF. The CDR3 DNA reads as TGTGCCAGTAGTACCTTTCTTGACAGGGTAGGATCTTTCTCCTACGAGCAGTACTTC. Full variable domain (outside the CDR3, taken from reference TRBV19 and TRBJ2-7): DGGITQSPKYLFRKEGQNVTLSCEQNLNHDAMYWYRQDPGQGLRLIYYSQIVNDFQKGDIAEGYSVSREKKESFPLTVTSAQKNPTAFYLCASSTFLDRVGSFSYEQYFGPGTRLTVT.

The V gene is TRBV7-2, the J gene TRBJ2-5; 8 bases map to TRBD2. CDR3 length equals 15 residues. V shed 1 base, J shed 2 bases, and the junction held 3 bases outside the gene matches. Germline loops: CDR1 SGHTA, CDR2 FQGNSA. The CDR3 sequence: CASSLVASGQETQYF. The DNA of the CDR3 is TGTGCCAGCAGCTTAGTGGCTAGCGGGCAAGAGACCCAGTACTTC.

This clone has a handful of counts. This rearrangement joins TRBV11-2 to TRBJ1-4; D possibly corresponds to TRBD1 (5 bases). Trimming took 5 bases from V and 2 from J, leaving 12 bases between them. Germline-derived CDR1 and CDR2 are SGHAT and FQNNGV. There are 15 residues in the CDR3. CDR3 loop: CASSPVGGTNEKLFF. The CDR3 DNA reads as TGTGCCAGCAGCCCGGTGGGGGGGACTAATGAAAAACTGTTTTTT.

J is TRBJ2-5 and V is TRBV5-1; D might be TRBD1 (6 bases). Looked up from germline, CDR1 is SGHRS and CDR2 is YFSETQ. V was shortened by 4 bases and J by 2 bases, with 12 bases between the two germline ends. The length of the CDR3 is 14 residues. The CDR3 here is CASSVTGSQETQYF. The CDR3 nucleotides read TGCGCCAGCAGCGTTACAGGGTCTCAAGAGACCCAGTACTTC.

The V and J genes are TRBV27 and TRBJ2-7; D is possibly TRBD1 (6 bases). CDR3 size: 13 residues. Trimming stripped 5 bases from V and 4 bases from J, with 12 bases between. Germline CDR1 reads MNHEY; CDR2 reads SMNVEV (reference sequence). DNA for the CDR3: TGTGCCAGCAGTCTAGGACAGTTTTACGAGCAGTACTTC. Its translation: CASSLGQFYEQYF.

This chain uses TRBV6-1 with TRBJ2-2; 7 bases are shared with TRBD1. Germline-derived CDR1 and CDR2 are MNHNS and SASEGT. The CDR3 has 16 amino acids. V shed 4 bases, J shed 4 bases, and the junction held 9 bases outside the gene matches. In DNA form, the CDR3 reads TGTGCCAGCAGTGCGTTAGGGACAGCGTCCACCGGGGAGCTGTTTTTT. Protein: CASSALGTASTGELFF.

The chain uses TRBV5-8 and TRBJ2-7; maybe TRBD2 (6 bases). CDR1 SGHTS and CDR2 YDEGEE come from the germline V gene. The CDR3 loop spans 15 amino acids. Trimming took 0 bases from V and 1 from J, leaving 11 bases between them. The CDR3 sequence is CASSLVGLGSYEQYF. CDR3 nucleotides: TGTGCCAGCAGCTTGGTGGGACTGGGTTCCTACGAGCAGTACTTC.

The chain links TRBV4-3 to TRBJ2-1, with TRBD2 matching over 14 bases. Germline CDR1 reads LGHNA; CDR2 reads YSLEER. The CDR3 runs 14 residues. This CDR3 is CATGTSGSHNEQFF. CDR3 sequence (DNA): TGCGCGACCGGGACTAGCGGGAGCCACAATGAGCAGTTCTTC.